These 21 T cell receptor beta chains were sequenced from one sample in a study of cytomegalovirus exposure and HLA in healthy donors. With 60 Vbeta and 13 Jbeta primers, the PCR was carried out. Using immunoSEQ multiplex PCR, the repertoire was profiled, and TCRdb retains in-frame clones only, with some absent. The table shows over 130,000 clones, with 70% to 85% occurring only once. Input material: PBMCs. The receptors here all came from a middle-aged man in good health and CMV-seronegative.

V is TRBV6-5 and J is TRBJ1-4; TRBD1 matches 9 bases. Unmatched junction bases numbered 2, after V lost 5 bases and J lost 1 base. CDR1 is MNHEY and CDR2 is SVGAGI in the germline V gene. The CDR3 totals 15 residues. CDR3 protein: CASSRTGVTNEKLFF. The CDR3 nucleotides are TGTGCCAGCAGTAGGACAGGGGTAACTAATGAAAAACTGTTTTTT.

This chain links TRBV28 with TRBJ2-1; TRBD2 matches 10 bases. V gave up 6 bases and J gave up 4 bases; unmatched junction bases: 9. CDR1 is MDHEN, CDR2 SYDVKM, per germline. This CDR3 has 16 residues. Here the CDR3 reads CASSHTTTSGYNEQFF. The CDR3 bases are TGTGCCAGCAGCCATACCACGACTAGCGGGTACAATGAGCAGTTCTTC. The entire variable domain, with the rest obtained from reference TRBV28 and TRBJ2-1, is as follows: DVKVTQSSRYLVKRTGEKVFLECVQDMDHENMFWYRQDPGLGLRLIYFSYDVKMKEKGDIPEGYSVSREKKERFSLILESASTNQTSMYLCASSHTTTSGYNEQFFGPGTRLTVL.

Here the CDR3 reads CASSLARGGAGGYTF. The DNA for the CDR3 is TGTGCCAGCAGCTTAGCACGAGGGGGCGCGGGTGGCTACACCTTC. J is TRBJ1-2 and V is TRBV7-8, with TRBD1 matching over 7 bases. Trimming cost V 0 bases and J 7 bases; bases outside gene matches: 8. The CDR3 sequence is 15 residues long. Germline loops: CDR1 SGHVS, CDR2 FQNEAQ.

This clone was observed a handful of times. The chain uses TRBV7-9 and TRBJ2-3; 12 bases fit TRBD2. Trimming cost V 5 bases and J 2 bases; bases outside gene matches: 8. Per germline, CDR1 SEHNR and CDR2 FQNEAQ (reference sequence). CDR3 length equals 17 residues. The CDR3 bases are TGTGCCAGCAGCGTGGCTGGGACTAGCGGGTTCACAGATACGCAGTATTTT. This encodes CASSVAGTSGFTDTQYF. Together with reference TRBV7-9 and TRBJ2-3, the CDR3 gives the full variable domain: DTGVSQNPRHKITKRGQNVTFRCDPISEHNRLYWYRQTLGQGPEFLTYFQNEAQLEKSRLLSDRFSAERPKGSFSTLEIQRTEQGDSAMYLCASSVAGTSGFTDTQYFGPGTRLTVL.

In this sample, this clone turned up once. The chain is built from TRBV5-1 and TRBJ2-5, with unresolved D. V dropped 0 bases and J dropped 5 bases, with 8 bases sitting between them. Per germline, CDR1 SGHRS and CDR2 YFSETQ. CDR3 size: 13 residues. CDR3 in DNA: TGCGCCAGCAGCTTGGCCCTTGAGGAGACCCAGTACTTC. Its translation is CASSLALEETQYF.

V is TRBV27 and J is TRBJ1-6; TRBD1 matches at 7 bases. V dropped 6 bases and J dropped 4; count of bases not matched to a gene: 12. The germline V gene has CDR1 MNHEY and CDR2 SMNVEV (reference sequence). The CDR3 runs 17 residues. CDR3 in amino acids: CASSHLTLQGYNSPLHF. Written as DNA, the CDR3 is TGTGCCAGCAGCCACCTAACCTTACAGGGGTATAATTCACCCCTCCACTTT.

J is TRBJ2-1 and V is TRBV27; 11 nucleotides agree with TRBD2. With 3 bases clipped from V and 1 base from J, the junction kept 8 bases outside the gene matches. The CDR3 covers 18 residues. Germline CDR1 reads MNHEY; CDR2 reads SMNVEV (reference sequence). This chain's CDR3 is CASSLERLAGLSYNEQFF. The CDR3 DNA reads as TGTGCCAGCAGTTTGGAAAGACTAGCGGGGCTTTCCTACAATGAGCAGTTCTTC.

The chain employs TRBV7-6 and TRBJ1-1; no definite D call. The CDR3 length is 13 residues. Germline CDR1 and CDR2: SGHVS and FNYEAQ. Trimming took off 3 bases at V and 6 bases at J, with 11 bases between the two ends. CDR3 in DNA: TGTGCCAGCAGCTTGCGGAGCCTGCCTGAAGCTTTCTTT. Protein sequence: CASSLRSLPEAFF.

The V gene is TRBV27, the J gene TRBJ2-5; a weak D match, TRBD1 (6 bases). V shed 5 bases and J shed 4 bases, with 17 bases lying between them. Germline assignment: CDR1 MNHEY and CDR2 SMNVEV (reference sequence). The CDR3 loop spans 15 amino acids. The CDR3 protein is CASSPLGGGRETQYF. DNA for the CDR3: TGTGCCAGCAGTCCTCTCGGTGGGGGCCGAGAGACCCAGTACTTC.

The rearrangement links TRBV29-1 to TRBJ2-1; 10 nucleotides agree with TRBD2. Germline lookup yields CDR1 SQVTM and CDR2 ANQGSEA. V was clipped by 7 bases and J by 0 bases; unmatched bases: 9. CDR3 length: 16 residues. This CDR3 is CSATPSSGSSYNEQFF. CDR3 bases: TGCAGCGCGACACCTTCTAGCGGGAGCTCCTACAATGAGCAGTTCTTC.

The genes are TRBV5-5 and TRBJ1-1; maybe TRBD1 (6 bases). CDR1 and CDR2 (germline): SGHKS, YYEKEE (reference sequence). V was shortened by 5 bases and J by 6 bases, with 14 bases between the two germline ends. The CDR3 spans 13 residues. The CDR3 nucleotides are TGTGCCAGCAGGTCACAGGGTATCGCTGAAGCTTTCTTT. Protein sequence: CASRSQGIAEAFF.

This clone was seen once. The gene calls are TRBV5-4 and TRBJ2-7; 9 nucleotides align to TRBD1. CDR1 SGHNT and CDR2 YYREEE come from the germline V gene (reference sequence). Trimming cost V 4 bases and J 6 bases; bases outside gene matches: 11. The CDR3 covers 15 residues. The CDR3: CASSPTVDRGSEQYF. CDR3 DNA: TGTGCCAGCAGCCCAACCGTGGACAGGGGTAGCGAGCAGTACTTC.

The CDR3 is CASSVSGPYEQYF. Written as DNA, the CDR3 is TGTGCCAGCAGTGTTAGCGGTCCCTACGAGCAGTACTTC. The chain carries TRBV6-1 and TRBJ2-7, with TRBD2 as a possible D gene (6 bases). This CDR3 has 13 residues. Germline loops: CDR1 MNHNS, CDR2 SASEGT. V dropped 4 bases and J dropped 2 bases, with 9 bases sitting between them.

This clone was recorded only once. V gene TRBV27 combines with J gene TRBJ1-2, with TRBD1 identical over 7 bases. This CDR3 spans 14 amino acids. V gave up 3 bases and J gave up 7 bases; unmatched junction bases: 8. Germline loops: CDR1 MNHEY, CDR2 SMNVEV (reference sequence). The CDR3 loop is CASSFQDRAGGYTF. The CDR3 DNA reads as TGTGCCAGCAGTTTCCAAGACAGGGCCGGTGGCTACACCTTC.

CDR3: CASSLQGKSYEQYF. DNA of the CDR3: TGTGCCAGCAGTTTACAGGGAAAATCCTACGAGCAGTACTTC. V is TRBV28 and J is TRBJ2-7, with D tentatively TRBD1 (5 bases). The germline V and J ends were trimmed by 2 bases and 1 base, with 9 bases remaining between them. The CDR3 runs to 14 residues. Germline values: CDR1 MDHEN, CDR2 SYDVKM.

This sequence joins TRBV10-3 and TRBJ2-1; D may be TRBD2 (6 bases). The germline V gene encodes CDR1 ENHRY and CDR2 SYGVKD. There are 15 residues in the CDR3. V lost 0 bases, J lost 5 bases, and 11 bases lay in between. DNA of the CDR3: TGTGCCATCAGTGAGTCCGGGGGAATGGACAATGAGCAGTTCTTC. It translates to CAISESGGMDNEQFF.

The CDR3 region has the DNA TGTGCCAGTAGTCCGGCTAGCGGAGGGGAGCAGTTCTTC. The encoded protein is CASSPASGGEQFF. The chain is built from TRBV19 and TRBJ2-1; TRBD2 matches at 7 bases. The CDR3 loop spans 13 amino acids. The germline V gene encodes CDR1 LNHDA and CDR2 SQIVND (reference sequence). V lost 5 bases and J lost 10; bases outside the gene matches: 8.

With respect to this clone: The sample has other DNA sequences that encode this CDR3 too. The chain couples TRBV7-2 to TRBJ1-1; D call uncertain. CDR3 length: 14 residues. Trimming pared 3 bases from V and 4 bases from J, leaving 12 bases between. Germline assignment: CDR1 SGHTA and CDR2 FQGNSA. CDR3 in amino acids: CASSLGGGVTEAFF. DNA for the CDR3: TGTGCCAGCAGCTTGGGAGGCGGTGTCACTGAAGCTTTCTTT.

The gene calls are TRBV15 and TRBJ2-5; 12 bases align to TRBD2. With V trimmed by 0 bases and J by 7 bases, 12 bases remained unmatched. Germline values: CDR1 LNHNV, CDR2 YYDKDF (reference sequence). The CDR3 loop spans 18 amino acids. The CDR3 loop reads CATSRDRGLAGGPGTQYF. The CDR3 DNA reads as TGTGCCACCAGCAGAGATCGGGGGCTAGCGGGGGGGCCGGGGACCCAGTACTTC.

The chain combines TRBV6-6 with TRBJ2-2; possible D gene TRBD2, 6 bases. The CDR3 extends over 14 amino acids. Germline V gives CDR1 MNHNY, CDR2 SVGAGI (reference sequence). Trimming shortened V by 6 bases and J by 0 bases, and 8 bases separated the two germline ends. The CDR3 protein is CASRSGPNTGELFF. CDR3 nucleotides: TGTGCCAGCAGAAGCGGGCCGAACACCGGGGAGCTGTTTTTT.

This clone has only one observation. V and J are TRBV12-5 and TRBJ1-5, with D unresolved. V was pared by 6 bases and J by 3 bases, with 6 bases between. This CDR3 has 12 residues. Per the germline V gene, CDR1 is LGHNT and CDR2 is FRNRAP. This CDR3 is CASGSPNQPQHF. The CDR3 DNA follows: TGTGCTAGTGGCTCTCCCAATCAGCCCCAGCATTTT.